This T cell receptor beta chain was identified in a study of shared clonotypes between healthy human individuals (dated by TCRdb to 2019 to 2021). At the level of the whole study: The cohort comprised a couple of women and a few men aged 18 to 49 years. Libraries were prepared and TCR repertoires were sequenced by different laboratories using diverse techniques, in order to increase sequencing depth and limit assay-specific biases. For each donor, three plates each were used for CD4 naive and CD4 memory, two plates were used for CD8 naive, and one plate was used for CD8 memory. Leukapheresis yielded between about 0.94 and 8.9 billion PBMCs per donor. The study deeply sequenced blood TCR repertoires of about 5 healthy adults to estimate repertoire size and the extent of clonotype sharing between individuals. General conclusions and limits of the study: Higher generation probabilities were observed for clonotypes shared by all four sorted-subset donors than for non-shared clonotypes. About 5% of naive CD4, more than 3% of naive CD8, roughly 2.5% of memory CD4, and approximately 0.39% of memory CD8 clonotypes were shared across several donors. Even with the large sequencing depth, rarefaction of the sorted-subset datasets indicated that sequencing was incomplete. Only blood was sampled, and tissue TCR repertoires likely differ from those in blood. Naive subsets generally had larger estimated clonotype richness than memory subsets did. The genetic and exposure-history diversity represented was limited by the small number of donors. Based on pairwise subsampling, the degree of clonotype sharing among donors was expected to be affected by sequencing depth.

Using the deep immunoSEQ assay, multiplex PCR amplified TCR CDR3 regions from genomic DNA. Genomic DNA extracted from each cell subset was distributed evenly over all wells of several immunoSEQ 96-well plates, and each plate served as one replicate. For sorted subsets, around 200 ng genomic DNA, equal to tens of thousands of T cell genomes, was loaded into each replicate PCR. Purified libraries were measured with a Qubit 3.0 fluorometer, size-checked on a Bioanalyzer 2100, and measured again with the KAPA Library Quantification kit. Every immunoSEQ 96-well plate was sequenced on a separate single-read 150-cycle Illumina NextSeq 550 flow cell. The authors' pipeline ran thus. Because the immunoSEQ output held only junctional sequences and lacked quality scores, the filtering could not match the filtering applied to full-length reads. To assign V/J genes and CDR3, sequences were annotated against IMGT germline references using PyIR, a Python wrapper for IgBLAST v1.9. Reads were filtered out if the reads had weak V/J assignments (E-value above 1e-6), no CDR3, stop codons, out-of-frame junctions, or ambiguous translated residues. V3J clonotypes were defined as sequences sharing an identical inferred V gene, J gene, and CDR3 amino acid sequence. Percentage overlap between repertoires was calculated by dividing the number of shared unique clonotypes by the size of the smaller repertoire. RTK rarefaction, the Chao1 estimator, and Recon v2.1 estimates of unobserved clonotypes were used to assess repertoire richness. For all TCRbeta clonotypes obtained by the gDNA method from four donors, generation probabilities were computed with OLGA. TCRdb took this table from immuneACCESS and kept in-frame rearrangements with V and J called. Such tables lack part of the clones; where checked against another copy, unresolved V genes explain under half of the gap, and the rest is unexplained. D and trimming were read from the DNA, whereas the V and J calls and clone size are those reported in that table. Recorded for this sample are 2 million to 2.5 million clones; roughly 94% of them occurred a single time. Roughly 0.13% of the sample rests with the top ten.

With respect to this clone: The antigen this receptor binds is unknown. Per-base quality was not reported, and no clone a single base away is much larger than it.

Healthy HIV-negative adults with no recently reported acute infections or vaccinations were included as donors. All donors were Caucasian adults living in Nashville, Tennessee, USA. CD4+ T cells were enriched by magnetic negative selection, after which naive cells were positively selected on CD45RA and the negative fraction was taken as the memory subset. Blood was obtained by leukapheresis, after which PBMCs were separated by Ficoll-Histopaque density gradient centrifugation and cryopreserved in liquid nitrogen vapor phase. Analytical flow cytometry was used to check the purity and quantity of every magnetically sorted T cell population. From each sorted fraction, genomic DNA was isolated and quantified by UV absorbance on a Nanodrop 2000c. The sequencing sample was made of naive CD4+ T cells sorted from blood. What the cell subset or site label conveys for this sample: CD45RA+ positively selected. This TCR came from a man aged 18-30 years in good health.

The CDR3 protein is CASSSRGKSGYNEQFF. The nucleotide sequence is given as TGTGCCAGCAGCTCCAGGGGGAAGTCAGGTTACAATGAGCAGTTCTTC. Rearrangement joined TRBV7-2 to TRBJ2-1, with TRBD1 matching 7 junction bases. Per the germline V gene, SGHTA is the CDR1 and FQGNSA is the CDR2. The CDR3 contains 16 residues, cysteine and phenylalanine counted. Only the CDR3 region is kept as DNA, spanning 48 bases read in frame from base 1. Compared with germline, V lacks 4 bases and J lacks 4 bases; bases without a gene match: 10.